The following is a TCR beta chain sequence with its context. Assay used: immunoSEQ multiplex PCR; TCRdb lists only in-frame clones, some missing. Of over 100,000 clones listed, around 88% are singletons. The CDR3 runs to 12 residues. From germline, CDR1 is SEHNR and CDR2 FQNEAQ (reference sequence). The V gene lost 8 bases and the J gene lost 6 bases, with 13 bases spanning the gap. The sample comes from a study of control samples from healthy donors and cancer patients. The source is a woman between 45 and 60 years old in good health. Material: blood. The chain links TRBV7-9 to TRBJ1-1; unclear D gene. The DNA for the CDR3 is TGTGCCAGCTGCGGGTTAGGCTCTGAAGCTTTCTTT. This gives the protein CASCGLGSEAFF.